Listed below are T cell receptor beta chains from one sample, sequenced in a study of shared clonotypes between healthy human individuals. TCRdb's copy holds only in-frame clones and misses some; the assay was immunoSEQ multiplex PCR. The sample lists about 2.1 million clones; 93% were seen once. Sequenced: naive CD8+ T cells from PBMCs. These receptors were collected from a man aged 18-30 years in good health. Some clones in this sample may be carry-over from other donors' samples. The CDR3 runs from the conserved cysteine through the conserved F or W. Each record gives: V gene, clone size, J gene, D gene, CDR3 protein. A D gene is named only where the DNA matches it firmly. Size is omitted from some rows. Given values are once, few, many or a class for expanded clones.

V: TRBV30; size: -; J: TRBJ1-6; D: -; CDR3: CAWSGQSGSPLHF
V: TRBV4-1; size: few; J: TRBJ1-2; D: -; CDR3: CASSQGTSNYGYTF
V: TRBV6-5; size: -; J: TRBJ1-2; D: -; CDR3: CASSTLGGYTF
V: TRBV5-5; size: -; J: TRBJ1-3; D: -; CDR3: CASSLGTAPSSGNTIYF
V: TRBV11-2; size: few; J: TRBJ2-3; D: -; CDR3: CASSLDTDTQYF
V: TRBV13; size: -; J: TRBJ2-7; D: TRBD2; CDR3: CASSPGLAGGPGEQYF
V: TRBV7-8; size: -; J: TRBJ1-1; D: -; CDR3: CASILVGQQGGAFF
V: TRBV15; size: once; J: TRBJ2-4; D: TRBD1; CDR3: CATSSPGGGLDIQYF
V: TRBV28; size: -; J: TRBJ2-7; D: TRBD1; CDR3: CASLGGDRGPYEQYF
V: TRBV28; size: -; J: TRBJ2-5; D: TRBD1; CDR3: CASSPPGQQETQYF
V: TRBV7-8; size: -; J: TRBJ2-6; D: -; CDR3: CASSLRSPGANVLTF
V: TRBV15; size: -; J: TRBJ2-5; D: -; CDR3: CATSSGPGLQETQYF
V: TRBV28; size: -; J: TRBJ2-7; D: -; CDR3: CASSLQSDPYEQYF
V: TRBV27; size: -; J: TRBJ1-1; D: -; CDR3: CASSLSRQNTEAFF
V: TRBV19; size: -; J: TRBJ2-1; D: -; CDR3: CASSIPREKIHEQFF
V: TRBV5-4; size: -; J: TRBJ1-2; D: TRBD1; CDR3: CASSFSGGGFSGYTF
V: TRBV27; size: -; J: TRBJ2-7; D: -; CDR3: CASSLRVGAGYEQYF
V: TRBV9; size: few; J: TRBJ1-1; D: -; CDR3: CASSVGRVGTEAFF
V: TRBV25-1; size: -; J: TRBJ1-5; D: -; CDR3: CASSDRTAKGENQPQHF
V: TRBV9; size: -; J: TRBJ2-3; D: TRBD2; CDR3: CASSVAGRGTDTQYF
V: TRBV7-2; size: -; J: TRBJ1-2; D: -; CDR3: CASSSTLGTSVYGYTF
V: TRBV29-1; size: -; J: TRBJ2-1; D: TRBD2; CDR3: CSVALADYNEQFF
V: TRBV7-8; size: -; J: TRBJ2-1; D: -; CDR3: CASSDPTISQGFF
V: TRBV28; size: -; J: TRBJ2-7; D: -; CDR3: CASRRAYEQYF
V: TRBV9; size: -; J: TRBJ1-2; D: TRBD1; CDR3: CASSTGTGNINYGYTF
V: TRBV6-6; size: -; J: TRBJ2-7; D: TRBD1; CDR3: CASSYGDRGTYEQCF
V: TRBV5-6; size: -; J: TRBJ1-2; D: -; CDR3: CASSLKEGLLMGYTF
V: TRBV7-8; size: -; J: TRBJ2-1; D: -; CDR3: CASSLDSSGEQFF
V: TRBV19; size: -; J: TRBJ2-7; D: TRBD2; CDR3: CASSISGSGSYEQYF
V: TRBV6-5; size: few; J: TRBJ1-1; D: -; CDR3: CASSFRGANTEAFF
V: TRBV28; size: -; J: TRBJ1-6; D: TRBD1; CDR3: CASSSREETGVASPLHF
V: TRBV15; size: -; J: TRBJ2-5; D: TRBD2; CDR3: CATSRDQSGGRKETQYF
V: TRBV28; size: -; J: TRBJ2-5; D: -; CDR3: CASSVIEGGETQYF
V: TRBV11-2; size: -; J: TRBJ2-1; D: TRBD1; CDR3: CASSSYPLGTGDYNEQFF
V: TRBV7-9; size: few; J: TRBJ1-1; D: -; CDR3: CASSLAQGVNTEAFF
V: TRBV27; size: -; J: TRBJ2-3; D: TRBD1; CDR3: CASSRQGFTDTQYF
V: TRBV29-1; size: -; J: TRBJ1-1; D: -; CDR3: CSVEDPQLWGNSVGTEAFF
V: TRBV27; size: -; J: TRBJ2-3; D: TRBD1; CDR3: CASSPNRDRVEDTQYF
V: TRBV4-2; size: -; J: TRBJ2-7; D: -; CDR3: CASSRQPFQEQYF
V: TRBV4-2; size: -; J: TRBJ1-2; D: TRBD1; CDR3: CASSQEQGPNYGYTF
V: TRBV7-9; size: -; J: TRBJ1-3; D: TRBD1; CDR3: CASSGDGQGIYF
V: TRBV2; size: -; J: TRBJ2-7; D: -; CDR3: CASSEEAGLTYEQYF
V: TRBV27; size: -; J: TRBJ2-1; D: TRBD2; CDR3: CASSLYPLGGSYNEQFF
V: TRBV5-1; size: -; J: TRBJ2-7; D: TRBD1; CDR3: CASSPPGQGYEQYF